The rows below give T cell receptor beta chains drawn from one sample of a study of cytomegalovirus exposure and HLA in healthy donors. Clones were read by immunoSEQ multiplex PCR, and TCRdb kept only the in-frame ones, dropping some. The table lists over 55,000 clones, 80% to 90% of them singletons. The specimen sequenced was PBMCs. Receptors were obtained from a woman aged 25-40 years in good health and CMV-seropositive. CDR3s leave out the opening cysteine and the closing phenylalanine or tryptophan.

len: 14
v_gene: TRBV7-6
CDR3aa: ASSSQGGNVLYEQY

len: 14
v_gene: TRBV5-1
CDR3aa: ASSLGLAQPYNEQF

len: 11
v_gene: TRBV10-1
CDR3aa: ASSETWNYEQY

len: 12
v_gene: TRBV7-9
CDR3aa: ASSNQGASYGYT

len: 13
v_gene: TRBV10-3
CDR3aa: AISAGLAGGDEQF

len: 14
v_gene: TRBV5-4
CDR3aa: ASSPSGVRGLDEQY

len: 12
v_gene: TRBV11-1
CDR3aa: ASSSGPRDLEQY

len: 10
v_gene: TRBV5-4
CDR3aa: ASSRPGGSAF

len: 10
v_gene: TRBV10-1
CDR3aa: ASKSGTGELF

len: 13
v_gene: TRBV2
CDR3aa: ASSSTSGRLNEQF

len: 14
v_gene: TRBV9
CDR3aa: ASSASGSLGANVLT

len: 14
v_gene: TRBV5-1
CDR3aa: ASSPGAGGLGETQY

len: 9
v_gene: TRBV5-6
CDR3aa: ASSLQGEAF

len: 15
v_gene: TRBV7-9
CDR3aa: ASSFEGTRGKIDGYT

len: 14
v_gene: TRBV7-2
CDR3aa: ASSSGLAGGNGELF

len: 15
v_gene: TRBV7-8
CDR3aa: ASSLVGGAGGFQTQY

len: 16
v_gene: TRBV19
CDR3aa: ASRSFRTTGGRNYGYT

len: 17
v_gene: TRBV7-9
CDR3aa: ASSPLTSGRVSGANVLT

len: 13
v_gene: TRBV18
CDR3aa: ASSPPESRQLEAF

len: 13
v_gene: TRBV25-1
CDR3aa: ASSVPGHLNTEAF

len: 11
v_gene: TRBV2
CDR3aa: ASSAEGGKTQY

len: 14
v_gene: TRBV4-1
CDR3aa: ASSQHTRGRTGELF

len: 12
v_gene: TRBV10-3
CDR3aa: ATMGGGETYGYT

len: 14
v_gene: TRBV7-2
CDR3aa: ASSRTSGSVSYEQY

len: 9
v_gene: TRBV30
CDR3aa: AWSVQYGYT

len: 11
v_gene: TRBV5-4
CDR3aa: ASSPGGNTEAF

len: 14
v_gene: TRBV7-2
CDR3aa: ASSLALGGGGETQY

len: 14
v_gene: TRBV2
CDR3aa: ASSERLAGSSDTQY

len: 17
v_gene: TRBV11-2
CDR3aa: ASSSLTMGLARSSYEQY

len: 14
v_gene: TRBV7-2
CDR3aa: ASSPRTGSGANVLT

len: 12
v_gene: TRBV6-6
CDR3aa: ASRLKQANTEAF

len: 13
v_gene: TRBV27
CDR3aa: ASSLFGASTDTQY

len: 11
v_gene: TRBV28
CDR3aa: ASSLRRWSVLT

len: 10
v_gene: TRBV29-1
CDR3aa: SVGLSKNEQY

len: 11
v_gene: TRBV27
CDR3aa: ASSSSESSGYT

len: 13
v_gene: TRBV4-1
CDR3aa: ASRGGLAGNNEQF

len: 13
v_gene: TRBV9
CDR3aa: ASSVGAGGPETQY

len: 12
v_gene: TRBV9
CDR3aa: ASSVGRGDYGYT

len: 12
v_gene: TRBV6-5
CDR3aa: ASSYRQLNYGYT

len: 13
v_gene: TRBV7-9
CDR3aa: ASRQSQSSYNEQF

len: 13
v_gene: TRBV5-1
CDR3aa: ASSLGGPAGETQY

len: 10
v_gene: TRBV2
CDR3aa: ASARGDTEAF

len: 15
v_gene: TRBV19
CDR3aa: ASGRDRGRPNDQPQH

len: 12
v_gene: TRBV9
CDR3aa: ASSVGQGASPLH

len: 13
v_gene: TRBV11-2
CDR3aa: ASSPTGGAVREQY

len: 13
v_gene: TRBV4-2
CDR3aa: ASSQDGGGLNEQF

len: 13
v_gene: TRBV19
CDR3aa: ASSMAGFFDQPQH

len: 10
v_gene: TRBV12-5
CDR3aa: ASQSGGSEAF

len: 12
v_gene: TRBV7-2
CDR3aa: ASSFSQIDQPQH